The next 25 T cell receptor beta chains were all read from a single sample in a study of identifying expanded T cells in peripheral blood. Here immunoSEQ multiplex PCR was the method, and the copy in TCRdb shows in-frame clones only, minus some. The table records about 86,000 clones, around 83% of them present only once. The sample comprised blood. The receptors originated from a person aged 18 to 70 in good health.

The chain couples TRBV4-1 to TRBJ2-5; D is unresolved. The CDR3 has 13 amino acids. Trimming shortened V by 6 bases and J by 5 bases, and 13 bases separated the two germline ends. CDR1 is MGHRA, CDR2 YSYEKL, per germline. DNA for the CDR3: TGCGCCAGCAGTTATAATCTCGGGGAGACCCAGTACTTC. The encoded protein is CASSYNLGETQYF.

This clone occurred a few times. The CDR3 spells CASSQGENTEAFF. The CDR3 DNA sequence: TGTGCCAGCAGTCAGGGGGAGAACACTGAAGCTTTCTTT. V gene TRBV6-4 combines with J gene TRBJ1-1; 7 positions match TRBD1. CDR1 and CDR2 (germline): MRHNA, SNTAGT. V shed 5 bases and J 1 base; nucleotides not matched to a gene: 1. The CDR3 runs 13 residues.

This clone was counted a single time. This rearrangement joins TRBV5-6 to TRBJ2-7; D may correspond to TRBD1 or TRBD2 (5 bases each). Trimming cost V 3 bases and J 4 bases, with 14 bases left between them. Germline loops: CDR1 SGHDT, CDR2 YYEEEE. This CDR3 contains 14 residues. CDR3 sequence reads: CASSWDRGQYEQYF. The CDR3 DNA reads TGTGCCAGCAGCTGGGACCGCGGGCAATACGAGCAGTACTTC.

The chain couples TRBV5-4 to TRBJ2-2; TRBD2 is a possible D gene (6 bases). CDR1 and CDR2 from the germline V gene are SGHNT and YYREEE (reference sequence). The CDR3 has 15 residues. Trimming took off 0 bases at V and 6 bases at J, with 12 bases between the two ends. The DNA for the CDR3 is TGTGCCAGCAGCTTGGGTGGGGGGATCCCCGGGGAGCTGTTTTTT. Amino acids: CASSLGGGIPGELFF. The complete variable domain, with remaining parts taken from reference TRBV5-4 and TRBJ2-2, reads ETGVTQSPTHLIKTRGQQVTLRCSSQSGHNTVSWYQQALGQGPQFIFQYYREEENGRGNFPPRFSGLQFPNYSSELNVNALELDDSALYLCASSLGGGIPGELFFGEGSRLTVL.

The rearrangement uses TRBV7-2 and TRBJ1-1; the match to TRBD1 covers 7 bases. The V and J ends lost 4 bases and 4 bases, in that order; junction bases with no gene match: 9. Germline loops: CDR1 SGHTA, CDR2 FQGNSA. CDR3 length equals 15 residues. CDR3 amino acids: CASSSQTGRTTEAFF. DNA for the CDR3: TGTGCCAGCAGCTCCCAGACAGGGAGAACCACTGAAGCTTTCTTT.

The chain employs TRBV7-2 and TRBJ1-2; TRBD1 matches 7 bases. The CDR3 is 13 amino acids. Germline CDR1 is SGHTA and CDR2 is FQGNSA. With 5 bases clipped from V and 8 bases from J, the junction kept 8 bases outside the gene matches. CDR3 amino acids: CASSDLGQFGYTF. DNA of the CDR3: TGTGCCAGCAGCGACCTGGGACAGTTCGGCTACACCTTC.

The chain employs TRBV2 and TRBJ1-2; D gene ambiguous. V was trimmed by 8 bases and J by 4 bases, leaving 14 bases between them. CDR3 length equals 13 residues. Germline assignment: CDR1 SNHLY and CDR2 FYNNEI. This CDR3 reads CASEPGWRYGYTF. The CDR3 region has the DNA TGTGCCAGCGAGCCGGGCTGGCGCTATGGCTACACCTTC.

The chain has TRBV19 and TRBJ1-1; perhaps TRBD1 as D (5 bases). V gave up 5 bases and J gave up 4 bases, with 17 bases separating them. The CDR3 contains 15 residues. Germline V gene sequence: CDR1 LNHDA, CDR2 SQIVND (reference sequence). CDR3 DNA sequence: TGTGCCAGTAGTTCGCCTCACCGGGACGGCACTGAAGCTTTCTTT. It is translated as CASSSPHRDGTEAFF. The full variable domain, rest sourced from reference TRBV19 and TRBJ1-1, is DGGITQSPKYLFRKEGQNVTLSCEQNLNHDAMYWYRQDPGQGLRLIYYSQIVNDFQKGDIAEGYSVSREKKESFPLTVTSAQKNPTAFYLCASSSPHRDGTEAFFGQGTRLTVV.

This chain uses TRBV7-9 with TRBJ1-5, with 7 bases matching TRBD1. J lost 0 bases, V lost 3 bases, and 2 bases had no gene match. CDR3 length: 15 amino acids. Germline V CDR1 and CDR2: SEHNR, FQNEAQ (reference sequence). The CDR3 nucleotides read TGTGCCAGCAGCTTGACAGGGAATAGCAATCAGCCCCAGCATTTT. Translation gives CASSLTGNSNQPQHF.

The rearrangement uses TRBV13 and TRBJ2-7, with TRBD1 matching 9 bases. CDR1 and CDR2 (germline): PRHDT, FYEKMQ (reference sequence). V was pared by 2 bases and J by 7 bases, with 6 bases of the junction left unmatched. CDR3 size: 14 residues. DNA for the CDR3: TGTGCCAGCAGCTTAAACAGGGGACAGGGAGAGCAGTACTTC. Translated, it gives CASSLNRGQGEQYF.

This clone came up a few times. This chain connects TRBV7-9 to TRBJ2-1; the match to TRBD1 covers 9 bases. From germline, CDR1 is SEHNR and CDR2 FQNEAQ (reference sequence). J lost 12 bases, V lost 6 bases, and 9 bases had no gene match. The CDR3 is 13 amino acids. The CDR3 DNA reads TGTGCCAGCAGACAGCATCCGGGACAGGGGCAGTTCTTC. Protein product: CASRQHPGQGQFF.

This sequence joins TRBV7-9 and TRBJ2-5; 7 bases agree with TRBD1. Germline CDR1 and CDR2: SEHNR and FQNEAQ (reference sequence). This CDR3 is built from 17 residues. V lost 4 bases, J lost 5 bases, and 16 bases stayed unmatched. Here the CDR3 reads CASSSMTRGQFGETQYF. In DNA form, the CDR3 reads TGTGCCAGCAGCTCGATGACCCGGGGACAGTTTGGGGAGACCCAGTACTTC. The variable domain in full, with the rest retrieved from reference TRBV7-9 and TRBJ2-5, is DTGVSQNPRHKITKRGQNVTFRCDPISEHNRLYWYRQTLGQGPEFLTYFQNEAQLEKSRLLSDRFSAERPKGSFSTLEIQRTEQGDSAMYLCASSSMTRGQFGETQYFGPGTRLLVL.

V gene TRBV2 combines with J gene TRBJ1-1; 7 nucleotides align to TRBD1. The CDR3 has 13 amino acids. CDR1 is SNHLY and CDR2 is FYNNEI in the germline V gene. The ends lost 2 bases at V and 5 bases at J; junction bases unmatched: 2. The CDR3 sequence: CASSESRGTEAFF. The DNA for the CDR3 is TGTGCCAGCAGTGAATCCAGGGGGACTGAAGCTTTCTTT.

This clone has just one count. CDR3 nucleotides: TGTGCCAGCAGCCCCCACTGGGGGGGCAATGAAAAACTGTTTTTT. It encodes CASSPHWGGNEKLFF. The chain couples TRBV7-6 to TRBJ1-4; TRBD1 might be the D (6 bases). The germline V gene has CDR1 SGHVS and CDR2 FNYEAQ. V lost 5 bases, J lost 5 bases, and 15 bases lay in between. This CDR3 spans 15 amino acids. The variable domain in full, completed from reference TRBV7-6 and TRBJ1-4, reads GAGVSQSPRYKVTKRGQDVALRCDPISGHVSLYWYRQALGQGPEFLTYFNYEAQQDKSGLPNDRFSAERPEGSISTLTIQRTEQRDSAMYRCASSPHWGGNEKLFFGSGTQLSVL.

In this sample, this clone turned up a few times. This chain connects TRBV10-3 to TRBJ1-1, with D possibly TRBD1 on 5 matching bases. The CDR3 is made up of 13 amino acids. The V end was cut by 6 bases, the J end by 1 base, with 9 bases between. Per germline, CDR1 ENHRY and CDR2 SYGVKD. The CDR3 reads CAIRFGGNTEAFF. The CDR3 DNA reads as TGTGCCATCAGGTTCGGGGGGAACACTGAAGCTTTCTTT.

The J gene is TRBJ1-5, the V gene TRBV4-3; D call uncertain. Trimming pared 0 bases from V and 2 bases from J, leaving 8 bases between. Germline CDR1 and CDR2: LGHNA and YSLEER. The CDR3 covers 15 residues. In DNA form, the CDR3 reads TGCGCCAGCAGCCAAGATGGGAGTGGCAATCAGCCCCAGCATTTT. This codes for CASSQDGSGNQPQHF.

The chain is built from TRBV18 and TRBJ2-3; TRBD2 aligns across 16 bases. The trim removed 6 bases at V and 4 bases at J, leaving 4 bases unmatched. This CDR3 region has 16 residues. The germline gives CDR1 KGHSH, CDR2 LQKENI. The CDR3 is CASSSGTSGGADTQYF. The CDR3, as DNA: TGTGCCAGCTCGTCCGGGACTAGCGGGGGGGCAGATACGCAGTATTTT.

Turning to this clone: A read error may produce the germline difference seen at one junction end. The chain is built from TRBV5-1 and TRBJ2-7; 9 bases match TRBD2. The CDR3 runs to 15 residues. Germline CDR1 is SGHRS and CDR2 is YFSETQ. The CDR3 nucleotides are TGCGCCAGCAGCTCCGGATTTGCGGGGGGGCGCGAGCAGCACTTC. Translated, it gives CASSSGFAGGREQHF.

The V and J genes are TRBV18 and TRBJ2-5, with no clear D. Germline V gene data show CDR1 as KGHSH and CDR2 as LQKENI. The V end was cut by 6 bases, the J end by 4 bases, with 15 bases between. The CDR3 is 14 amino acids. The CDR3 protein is CASSPDSWAETQYF. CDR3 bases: TGTGCCAGCTCCCCCGACTCCTGGGCAGAGACCCAGTACTTC.

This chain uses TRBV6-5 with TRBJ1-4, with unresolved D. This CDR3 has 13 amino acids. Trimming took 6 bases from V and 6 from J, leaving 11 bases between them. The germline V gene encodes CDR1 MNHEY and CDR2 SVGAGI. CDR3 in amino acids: CASSELWDEKLFF. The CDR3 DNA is TGTGCCAGCAGCGAGCTCTGGGATGAAAAACTGTTTTTT.

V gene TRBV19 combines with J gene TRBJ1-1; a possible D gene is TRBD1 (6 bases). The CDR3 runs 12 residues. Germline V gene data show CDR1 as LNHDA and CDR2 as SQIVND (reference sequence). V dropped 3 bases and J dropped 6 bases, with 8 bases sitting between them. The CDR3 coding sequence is TGTGCCAGTAGTATTAAGGGGGCTGAAGCTTTCTTT. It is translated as CASSIKGAEAFF.

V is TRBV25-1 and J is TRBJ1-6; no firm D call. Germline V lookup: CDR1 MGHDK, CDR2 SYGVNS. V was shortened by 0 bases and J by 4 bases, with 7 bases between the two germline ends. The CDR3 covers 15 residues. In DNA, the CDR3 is TGTGCCAGCAGTGAATATGGAGCGTATAATTCACCCCTCCACTTT. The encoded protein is CASSEYGAYNSPLHF.

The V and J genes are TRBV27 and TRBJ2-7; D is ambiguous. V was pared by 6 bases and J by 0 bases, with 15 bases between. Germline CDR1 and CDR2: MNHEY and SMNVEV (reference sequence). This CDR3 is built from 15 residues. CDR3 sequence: CASRRFEYSSYEQYF. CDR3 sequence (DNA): TGTGCCAGCAGACGCTTTGAGTATTCCTCCTACGAGCAGTACTTC.

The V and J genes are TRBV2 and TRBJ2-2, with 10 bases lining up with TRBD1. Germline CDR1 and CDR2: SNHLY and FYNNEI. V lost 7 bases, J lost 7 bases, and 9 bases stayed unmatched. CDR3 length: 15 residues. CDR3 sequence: CASIEGTGAVGELFF. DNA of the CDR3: TGTGCCAGCATTGAGGGGACAGGGGCGGTCGGGGAGCTGTTTTTT.

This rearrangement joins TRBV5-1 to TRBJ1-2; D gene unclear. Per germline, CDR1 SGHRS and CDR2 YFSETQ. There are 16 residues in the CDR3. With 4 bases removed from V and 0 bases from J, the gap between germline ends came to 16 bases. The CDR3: CASSPTGRATNYGYTF. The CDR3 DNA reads TGCGCCAGCAGCCCTACGGGCAGAGCCACTAACTATGGCTACACCTTC.